These T cell receptor beta chains were read from a single sample in a study of monozygotic twins with cystic fibrosis. Generated by immunoSEQ multiplex PCR, the TCRdb table keeps only in-frame clones and is missing some. The table has some 32,000 clones, approximately 97% seen once. The sequenced sample consisted of blood. Source of these receptors: a girl aged 2-9 years with cystic fibrosis. The CDR3 runs from the conserved cysteine through the conserved F or W. D genes are given only for firm matches. Clone size, where shown, is once, few, many, or a class for clones that have expanded.

CDR3 DNA	CDR3 protein	clone size	V gene	J gene	D gene
TGTGCCAGCAGTTACTGGGACAGGGTGTCCTACGAGCAGTACTTC	CASSYWDRVSYEQYF	.	TRBV28	TRBJ2-7	TRBD1
TGCACCAGCAGTTGGGGGCGGGAAGCTTTCTTT	CTSSWGREAFF	.	TRBV1	TRBJ1-1	.
TGCGCCAGCAGCGAGACTAGCGGGAGCAGGGAGCTGTTTTTT	CASSETSGSRELFF	.	TRBV5-1	TRBJ2-2	TRBD2
TGTGCCAGCAGCTTAAGGCGGGAAGTGGAGACCCAGTACTTC	CASSLRREVETQYF	.	TRBV7-2	TRBJ2-5	.
TGTGCCTGGACCGAAGGAGCCTACGAGCAGTACTTC	CAWTEGAYEQYF	.	TRBV30	TRBJ2-7	.
TGTGCCAGCAGCCCAGGACGTAGGAGGGACACTGAAGCTTTCTTT	CASSPGRRRDTEAFF	.	TRBV11-2	TRBJ1-1	.
TGTGCCAGCAGTCCTCCACAGGGTCTACTAGAAGCTTTCTTT	CASSPPQGLLEAFF	.	TRBV28	TRBJ1-1	.
TGCAGTGCTAGAGGTGGAAACACCATATATTTT	CSARGGNTIYF	.	TRBV20-1	TRBJ1-3	.
TGTGCCGGAAGTCATGGTCGCTCTGGAAACACCATATATTTT	CAGSHGRSGNTIYF	.	TRBV30	TRBJ1-3	.
TGTGCCAGCAGCCTCCCGGGACTAGCTACAGATACGCAGTATTTT	CASSLPGLATDTQYF	once	TRBV5-6	TRBJ2-3	TRBD2
TGTGCCAGCAGCGGGACGGGAACAAATGAAAAACTGTTTTTT	CASSGTGTNEKLFF	.	TRBV5-4	TRBJ1-4	.
TGTGCCAGCAGCGTGGGTGACAGTAGCAATCAGCCCCAGCATTTT	CASSVGDSSNQPQHF	.	TRBV9	TRBJ1-5	.
TGTGCCAGCAGCTTAGTAGAGGGCGGGAGTAACGAGCAGTACTTC	CASSLVEGGSNEQYF	.	TRBV7-9	TRBJ2-7	TRBD2
TGTGCCAGCAGGGAGGGAGTTAGCACAGATACGCAGTATTTT	CASREGVSTDTQYF	.	TRBV27	TRBJ2-3	.
TGTGCCAGCAGTTTACGTCGGGAGTTAGGGTACGAGCAGTACTTC	CASSLRRELGYEQYF	.	TRBV28	TRBJ2-7	.
TGTGCCAGCAGTGAATCAAGGACCGGCGGCTACACCTTC	CASSESRTGGYTF	.	TRBV25-1	TRBJ1-2	.
TGTGCCAGCTCACCTTCAGGGCAGAAACTGTTTTTT	CASSPSGQKLFF	.	TRBV18	TRBJ1-4	.
TGTGCCAGTAGTCCCAGTGGGGCCTACGAGCAGTACTTC	CASSPSGAYEQYF	.	TRBV19	TRBJ2-7	.
TGTGCCACCCAAGGGTCGGGAGATAGCAATCAGCCCCAGCATTTT	CATQGSGDSNQPQHF	.	TRBV2	TRBJ1-5	.
TGTGCCAGCAGCTACCCTAGCGGGAGGCGACAAGAGACCCAGTACTTC	CASSYPSGRRQETQYF	.	TRBV5-4	TRBJ2-5	TRBD2
TGCGCCAGCAGCCAAGAATTTACAGGCTCGGATGGCTACACCTTC	CASSQEFTGSDGYTF	.	TRBV4-1	TRBJ1-2	.
TGTGCCAGCAGTCCCGGGACAGGGTTGGGAGAGACCCAGTACTTC	CASSPGTGLGETQYF	.	TRBV6-5	TRBJ2-5	TRBD1
TGTGCCAGCAGCGCTCCGAGGGGTGCATCGAACACCGGGGAGCTGTTTTTT	CASSAPRGASNTGELFF	once	TRBV9	TRBJ2-2	.
TGCGCCAGCAGCCACAAGGTGCGCGGACAGCCGAACACTGAAGCTTTCTTT	CASSHKVRGQPNTEAFF	.	TRBV4-1	TRBJ1-1	.
TGTGCCAGCAGTGAGCCGGGACTAGCATCTCCCAACGAGCAGTACTTC	CASSEPGLASPNEQYF	.	TRBV6-1	TRBJ2-7	TRBD2
TGTGCCAGCAGCTTTAGGGGGCGCAGCACAGATACGCAGTATTTT	CASSFRGRSTDTQYF	.	TRBV7-9	TRBJ2-3	TRBD1
TGTGCCAGCAGAAAAGGACAGGGGGGGGATGAAGCTTTCTTT	CASRKGQGGDEAFF	.	TRBV2	TRBJ1-1	TRBD1
TGTGCCAGCAGCTTAGGTTCGGGGGAGCAGTACTTC	CASSLGSGEQYF	.	TRBV7-9	TRBJ2-7	.
TGTGCCAGCAGCCCAGGGGGGGCCGGGGAGCTGTTTTTT	CASSPGGAGELFF	once	TRBV7-9	TRBJ2-2	.
TGTGCCAGTACCGGGACGTCTGGTAATTCACCCCTCCACTTT	CASTGTSGNSPLHF	.	TRBV19	TRBJ1-6	.
TGTGCCAGCAGCACTAGCGAGAGCACAGATACGCAGTATTTT	CASSTSESTDTQYF	.	TRBV6-5	TRBJ2-3	TRBD2
TGTGCCAGCAGCCAGTCCGGGAGCTATCAGCCCCAGCATTTT	CASSQSGSYQPQHF	.	TRBV5-6	TRBJ1-5	.
TGTGCCAGCAGCTTGGGTGTCTATGGCTACACCTTC	CASSLGVYGYTF	few	TRBV5-4	TRBJ1-2	.
TGTGCCAGTAGTCTACCTGGGGGGAACACTGAAGCTTTCTTT	CASSLPGGNTEAFF	.	TRBV19	TRBJ1-1	.
TGTGCCAGTAGTATTGGGTCAGGAAACACCGGGGAGCTGTTTTTT	CASSIGSGNTGELFF	.	TRBV19	TRBJ2-2	.
TGTGCCAGCAGTTACCTAGGGACAACAAATCAGCCCCAGCATTTT	CASSYLGTTNQPQHF	.	TRBV6-6	TRBJ1-5	.
TGTGCCAGCAGCGGGTTTGGGGCCAACGTCCTGACTTTC	CASSGFGANVLTF	.	TRBV9	TRBJ2-6	.
TGTGCCAGTAGTGTGACTAGCGGGATCGACGAGCAGTACTTC	CASSVTSGIDEQYF	.	TRBV19	TRBJ2-7	TRBD2
TGTGCCAGCACTAACGAGTTCAATCAGCCCCAGCATTTT	CASTNEFNQPQHF	.	TRBV2	TRBJ1-5	.
TGTGCCAGCAGCTTAGCGGGACAGGGGTACACTGAAGCTTTCTTT	CASSLAGQGYTEAFF	once	TRBV7-9	TRBJ1-1	TRBD1
TGTGCCACCCCGGAACAGGCTAGCAATCAGCCCCAGCATTTT	CATPEQASNQPQHF	few	TRBV6-5	TRBJ1-5	.
TGTGCCAGCAGTAGACAGGGTAGCAATCAGCCCCAGCATTTT	CASSRQGSNQPQHF	.	TRBV6-6	TRBJ1-5	TRBD1
TGTGCCAGCAGTTTATCGGGAGGGACAGGAGTCTATGGCTACACCTTC	CASSLSGGTGVYGYTF	.	TRBV27	TRBJ1-2	TRBD1
TGTGCCAGTAGTATAGGACCGGGTTTAGGGCGCGAGCAGTACTTC	CASSIGPGLGREQYF	.	TRBV19	TRBJ2-7	.
TGTGCCAGCAGCCAGAGCCGGGGAAACGAGCAGTACTTC	CASSQSRGNEQYF	.	TRBV9	TRBJ2-7	.
TGTGCCAGCAGCGTAGGAGAAGACCGGACAGAGAACACTGAAGCTTTCTTT	CASSVGEDRTENTEAFF	.	TRBV9	TRBJ1-1	.
TGCGCCAGCAGAACCGGGGACAGGTCCTACGAGCAGTACTTC	CASRTGDRSYEQYF	.	TRBV5-1	TRBJ2-7	TRBD1
TGTGCCAGCAGCTTAGGAAGGGGCCCGGGAACTGAAGCTTTCTTT	CASSLGRGPGTEAFF	once	TRBV7-9	TRBJ1-1	.
TGTGCCAGCAGGCAGGGGGACAGTGGACCGCAGTACTTC	CASRQGDSGPQYF	.	TRBV9	TRBJ2-7	TRBD1
TGTGCCAGCAGCTTATTCGGTAGACAGTTGAACACTGAAGCTTTCTTT	CASSLFGRQLNTEAFF	.	TRBV7-9	TRBJ1-1	.
TGTGCCAGCAGTGAATTTGGAACTGGGGACACTGAAGCTTTCTTT	CASSEFGTGDTEAFF	once	TRBV2	TRBJ1-1	.
TGTGCCAGCAGTGAAGCGGGAGGGCTCTACAATGAGCAGTTCTTC	CASSEAGGLYNEQFF	.	TRBV6-1	TRBJ2-1	TRBD2
TGTGCCAGCAGCCAAGATCTGGGGGAAGACACCTACGAGCAGTACTTC	CASSQDLGEDTYEQYF	.	TRBV4-2	TRBJ2-7	.
TGCGCCAGCAGCCACGCCCCCTCATCGGAAGAGCAGTACTTC	CASSHAPSSEEQYF	.	TRBV4-1	TRBJ2-7	.